This T cell receptor (beta chain) appears in the sequencing data of a study of blood T cell repertoires in COVID-19. Study as a whole: The United States, Italy and Spain were the sources of the acute and convalescent COVID-19 samples.

Germline CDR1 and CDR2: SGHRS and YFSETQ. V lost 2 bases to trimming and J lost 7 bases, with 12 bases between them. The CDR3 length is 14 residues. The assay was immunoSEQ multiplex PCR, and TCRdb's table has in-frame clones only and misses some. The table has fewer than 200,000 clones, about 80% seen once; the top ten hold 9.5% to 15%. The source of this sequence is a man aged 50 to 59 who had recovered from COVID-19. The chain recombines TRBV5-1 with TRBJ1-4; D possibly corresponds to TRBD1 (6 bases). The sequenced sample was PBMCs or T cells enriched from blood (not recorded which). The CDR3 loop is CASSFTGLGEKLFF. CDR3 DNA sequence: TGCGCCAGCAGCTTTACAGGGTTAGGTGAAAAACTGTTTTTT.